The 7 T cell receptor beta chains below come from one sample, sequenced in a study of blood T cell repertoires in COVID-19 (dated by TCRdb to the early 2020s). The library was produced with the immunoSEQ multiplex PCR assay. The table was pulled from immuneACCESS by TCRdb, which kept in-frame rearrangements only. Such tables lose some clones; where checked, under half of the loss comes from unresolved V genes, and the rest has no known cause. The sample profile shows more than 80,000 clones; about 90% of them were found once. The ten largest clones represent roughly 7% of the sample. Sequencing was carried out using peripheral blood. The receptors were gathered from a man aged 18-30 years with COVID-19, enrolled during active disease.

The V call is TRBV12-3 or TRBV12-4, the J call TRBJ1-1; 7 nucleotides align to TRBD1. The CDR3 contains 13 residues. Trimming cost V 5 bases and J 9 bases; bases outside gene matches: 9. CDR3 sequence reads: CASSRDRGRQAFF. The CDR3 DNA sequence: TGTGCCAGCAGTAGGGACAGAGGGAGGCAAGCTTTCTTT.

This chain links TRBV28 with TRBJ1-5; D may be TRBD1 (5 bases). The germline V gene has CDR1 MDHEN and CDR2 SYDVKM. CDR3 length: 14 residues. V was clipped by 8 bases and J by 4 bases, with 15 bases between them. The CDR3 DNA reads TGTGCCAGCGTCCTTGAAACAGGAAATCAGCCCCAGCATTTT. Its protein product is CASVLETGNQPQHF.

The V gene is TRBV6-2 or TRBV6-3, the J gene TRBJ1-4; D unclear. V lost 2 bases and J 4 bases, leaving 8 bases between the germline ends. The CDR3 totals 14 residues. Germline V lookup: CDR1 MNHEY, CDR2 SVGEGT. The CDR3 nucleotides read TGTGCCAGCAGTTACGTCCAGATTAATGAAAAACTGTTTTTT. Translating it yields CASSYVQINEKLFF.

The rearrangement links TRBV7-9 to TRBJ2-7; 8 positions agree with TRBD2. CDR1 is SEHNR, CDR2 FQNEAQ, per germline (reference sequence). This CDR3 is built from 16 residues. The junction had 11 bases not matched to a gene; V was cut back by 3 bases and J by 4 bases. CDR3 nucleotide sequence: TGTGCCAGCAGCTTTCCTGACGGGAGGGCCGTTTACGAGCAGTACTTC. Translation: CASSFPDGRAVYEQYF.

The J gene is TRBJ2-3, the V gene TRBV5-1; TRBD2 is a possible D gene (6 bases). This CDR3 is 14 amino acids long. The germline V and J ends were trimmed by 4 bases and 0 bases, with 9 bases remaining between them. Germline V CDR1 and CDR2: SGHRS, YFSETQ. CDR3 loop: CASSPGTSTDTQYF. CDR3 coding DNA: TGCGCCAGCAGCCCCGGGACTAGCACAGATACGCAGTATTTT.

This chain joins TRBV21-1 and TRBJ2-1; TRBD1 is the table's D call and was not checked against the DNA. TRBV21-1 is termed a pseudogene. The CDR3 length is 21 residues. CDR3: CASSRAGGGQVDHSKDNEQFF. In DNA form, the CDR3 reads TGTGCCAGCAGCAGAGCGGGAGGGGGACAGGTTGACCATTCGAAAGACAATGAGCAGTTCTTC.

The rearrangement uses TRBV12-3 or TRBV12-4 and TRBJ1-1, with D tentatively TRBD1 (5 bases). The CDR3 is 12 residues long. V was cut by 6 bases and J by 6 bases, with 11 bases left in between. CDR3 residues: CASSSDSSEAFF. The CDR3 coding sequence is TGTGCCAGCAGCTCCGACAGTTCTGAAGCTTTCTTT.